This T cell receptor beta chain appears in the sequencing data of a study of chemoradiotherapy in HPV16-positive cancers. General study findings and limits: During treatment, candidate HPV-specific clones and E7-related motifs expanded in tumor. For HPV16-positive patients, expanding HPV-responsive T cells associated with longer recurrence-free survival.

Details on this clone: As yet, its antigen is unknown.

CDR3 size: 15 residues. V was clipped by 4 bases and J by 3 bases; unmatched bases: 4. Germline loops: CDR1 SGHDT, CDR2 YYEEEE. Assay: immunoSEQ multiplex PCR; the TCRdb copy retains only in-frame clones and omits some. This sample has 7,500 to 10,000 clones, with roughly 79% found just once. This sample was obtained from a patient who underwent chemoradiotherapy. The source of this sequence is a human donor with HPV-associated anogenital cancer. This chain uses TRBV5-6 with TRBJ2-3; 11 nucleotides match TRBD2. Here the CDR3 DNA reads TGTGCCAGCAGCCCTAGACTAGCGGGAACAGATACGCAGTATTTT. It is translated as CASSPRLAGTDTQYF.